This T cell receptor beta chain was recorded in a study of beta chain features in type 1 diabetes (dated by TCRdb to the late 2010s). In terms of the full investigation: Mean age, gender distribution, total cell number and subset yield did not differ between patients and healthy donors. A total of some 100,000,000 sorted cells were examined across all samples, and a strong correlation was observed between cell number per subset and RNA yield. In the study, recently diagnosed type 1 diabetes patients and matched healthy donors were compared on the TCRB repertoires of their sorted circulating CD4+ T cell subsets. Regulatory and stem cell-like memory subsets were isolated from only 8 patients and about eight healthy donors, whereas naive and central memory subsets came from all 30 or so donors. General findings and caveats noted by the study authors: Only small numbers of individuals were included in the HLA sub-analyses, which left unresolved whether HLA type had any influence on TCRB rearrangement. At VDJ recombination sites, patients with type 1 diabetes made fewer insertions and deleted more nucleotides, a pattern implying thymic rearrangement abnormalities. Sequencing cDNA rather than genomic DNA could over-represent highly expressing activated cells, although activation and CD3 levels did not differ between groups. PCR may preferentially amplify shorter templates, but because patient and control samples were amplified and corrected together, any resulting skew would affect both groups equally. A moderate but significant shortening of TCRB CDR3 length was observed in type 1 diabetes patients in all four CD4+ subsets. The naive, central memory and regulatory TCRB repertoires appeared to resemble one another more closely among patients than among healthy donors.

All of the isolated RNA was reverse transcribed with the High Capacity cDNA Reverse Transcription Kit, so expressed TCRB transcripts were sequenced. Deep immunoSEQ sequencing was performed on naive, central memory and regulatory T cell samples, with an average of approximately 3.9 million total reads per sample. After sorted cells were lysed in RLT buffer, RNA was extracted with DNase-treated RNeasy Micro or Mini kits, with the choice depending on cell number. Each cell subset was processed on its own to prevent cross-contamination, while patient and healthy donor samples were processed together. The immunoSEQ multiplex PCR was used to amplify TCRB sequences from cDNA, generating 87-bp fragments that spanned the CDR3 region. Sequencing of the amplicons was performed on the Illumina HiSeq platform. Per the authors' processing: PCR bias was computationally corrected using synthetic template baselines, reads within Hamming distance 2 were collapsed, and singletons that could not be merged were discarded. Reads were aligned against IMGT so that V, D and J genes, CDR3 length and insertions or deletions at six rearrangement sites could be assigned. Within each subset, clonotype counts were normalized to sorted cell number, after which true diversity and Gini coefficients were computed with the tcR R package. Repertoire sharing was quantified using the overlap coefficient calculated on TCRB nucleotide sequences. TCRdb holds this immuneACCESS table with in-frame rearrangements only. Some clones are missing; in checked studies, unresolved V genes explain under half, and the rest has no known cause. That table is the source of V, J and clone size, and D and trimming were worked out from the DNA. Present in this sample are roughly 140,000 clones, over 7.5% of which were seen just once. The top ten clones comprise 0.55% to 0.75% of the sample.

Each donor gave one peripheral blood draw, averaging approximately 0.12 L, which was collected into heparinised tubes. Naive, central memory, regulatory and stem cell-like memory CD4+ T cells were sorted on a BD FACSAria II using a panel including CD45RO, CCR7, CD25, CD127, CD95 and CD27. All sorted populations exceeded 95% purity. PBMCs were isolated right away by Lymphoprep density gradient centrifugation and were stained directly, without culture. So that batch effects would be minimized, each experiment stained and sorted samples in pairs, pairing one healthy donor with one patient. At the junction V is shortened by 5 bases and J by 10 bases; bases outside the gene matches: 5. CDR1 and CDR2, per the germline V gene (reference sequence), are LNHDA and SQIVND. CDR3 length: 15 amino acids, cysteine to phenylalanine. Only CDR3 DNA is held: 45 bases, read in frame from base 1. This clone occurred a few times. No cognate antigen has been identified for it. No clone much larger than this one lies a single base away; base qualities are absent.

This TCR was sampled from a man younger than 30 in good health. The sample taken for sequencing was central memory CD4+ T cells from blood. The chain is assembled from TRBV19 and TRBJ2-6, with TRBD2 matching 13 junction bases. CDR3 reads: CASSGSTSGGNVLTF. The nucleotide sequence reads TGTGCCAGTAGTGGGTCGACTAGCGGGGGGAACGTCCTGACTTTC.